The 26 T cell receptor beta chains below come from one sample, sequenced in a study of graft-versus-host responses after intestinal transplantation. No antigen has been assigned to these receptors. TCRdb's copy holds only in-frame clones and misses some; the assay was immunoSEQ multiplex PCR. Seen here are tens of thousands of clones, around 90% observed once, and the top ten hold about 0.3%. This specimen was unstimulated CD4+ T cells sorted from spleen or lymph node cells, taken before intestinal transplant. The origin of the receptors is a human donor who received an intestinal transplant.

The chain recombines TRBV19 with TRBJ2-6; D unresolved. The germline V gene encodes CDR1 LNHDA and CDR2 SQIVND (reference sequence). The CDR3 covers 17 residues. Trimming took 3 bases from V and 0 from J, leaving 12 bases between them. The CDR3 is CASSISPVSSGANVLTF. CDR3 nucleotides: TGTGCCAGTAGTATTAGCCCGGTTAGCTCTGGGGCCAACGTCCTGACTTTC.

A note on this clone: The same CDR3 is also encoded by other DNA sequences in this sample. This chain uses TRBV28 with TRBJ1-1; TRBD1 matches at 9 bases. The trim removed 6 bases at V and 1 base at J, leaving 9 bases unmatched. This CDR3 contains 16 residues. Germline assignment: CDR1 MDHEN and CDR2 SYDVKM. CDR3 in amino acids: CASRPRQGGTNTEAFF. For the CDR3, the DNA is TGTGCCAGCAGACCCAGACAGGGGGGGACGAACACTGAAGCTTTCTTT.

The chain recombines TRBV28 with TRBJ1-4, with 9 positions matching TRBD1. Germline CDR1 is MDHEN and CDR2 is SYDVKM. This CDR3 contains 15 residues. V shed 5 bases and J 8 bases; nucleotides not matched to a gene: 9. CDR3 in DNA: TGTGCCAGCAGTCCCAACAGGGGGCTTGGGGAAAAACTGTTTTTT. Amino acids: CASSPNRGLGEKLFF.

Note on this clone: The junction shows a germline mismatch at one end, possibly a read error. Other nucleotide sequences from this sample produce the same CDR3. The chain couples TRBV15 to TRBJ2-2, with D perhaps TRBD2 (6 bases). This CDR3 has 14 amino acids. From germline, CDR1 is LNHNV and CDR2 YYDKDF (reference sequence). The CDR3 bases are TGTGCCACCAGCAGAGATGGAAGGGACGGGGGGCTGTTTTTT. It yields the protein CATSRDGRDGGLFF.

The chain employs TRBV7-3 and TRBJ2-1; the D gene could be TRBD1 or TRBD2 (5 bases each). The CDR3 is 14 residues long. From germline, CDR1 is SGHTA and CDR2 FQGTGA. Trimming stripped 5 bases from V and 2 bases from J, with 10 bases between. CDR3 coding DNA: TGTGCCAGCAGCCGGGACCCCACCTACAATGAGCAGTTCTTC. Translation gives CASSRDPTYNEQFF.

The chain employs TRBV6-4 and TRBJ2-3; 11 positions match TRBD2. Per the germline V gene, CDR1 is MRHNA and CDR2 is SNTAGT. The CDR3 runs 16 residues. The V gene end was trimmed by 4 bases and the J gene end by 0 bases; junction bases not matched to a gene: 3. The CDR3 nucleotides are TGTGCCAGCAGTGTAATAGCGGGAGGGAGCACAGATACGCAGTATTTT. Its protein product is CASSVIAGGSTDTQYF.

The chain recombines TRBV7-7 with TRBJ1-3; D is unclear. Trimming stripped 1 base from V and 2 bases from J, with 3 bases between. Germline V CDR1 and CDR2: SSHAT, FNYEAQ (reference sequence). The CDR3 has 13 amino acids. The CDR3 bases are TGTGCCAGCAGCTTAGGAGCTGGAAACACCATATATTTT. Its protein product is CASSLGAGNTIYF.

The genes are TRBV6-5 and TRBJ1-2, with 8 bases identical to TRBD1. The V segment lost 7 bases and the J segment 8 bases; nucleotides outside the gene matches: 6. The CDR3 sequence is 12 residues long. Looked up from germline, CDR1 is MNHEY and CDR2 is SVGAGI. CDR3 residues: CASNGQGKGYTF. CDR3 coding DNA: TGTGCCAGCAATGGACAGGGCAAGGGCTACACCTTC.

The CDR3 reads CAWRSGGNYGYTF. The CDR3 bases are TGTGCCTGGAGATCAGGGGGGAACTATGGCTACACCTTC. The V and J genes are TRBV30 and TRBJ1-2; 7 bases line up with TRBD1. The length of the CDR3 is 13 residues. V lost 3 bases and J lost 2; bases outside the gene matches: 3. Germline V CDR1 and CDR2: GTSNPN, SVGIG (reference sequence).

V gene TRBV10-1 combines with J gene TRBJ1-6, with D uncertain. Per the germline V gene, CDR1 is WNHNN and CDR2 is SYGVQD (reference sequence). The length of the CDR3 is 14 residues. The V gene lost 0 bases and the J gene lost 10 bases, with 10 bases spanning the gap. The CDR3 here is CASSESTTGSPLHF. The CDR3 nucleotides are TGCGCCAGCAGTGAGTCGACTACGGGATCACCCCTCCACTTT.

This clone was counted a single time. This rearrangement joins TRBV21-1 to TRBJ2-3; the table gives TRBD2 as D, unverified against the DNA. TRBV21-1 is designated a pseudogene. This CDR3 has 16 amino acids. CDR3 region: CASSKGPAGAKDTQYF. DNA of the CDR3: TGTGCCAGCAGCAAAGGCCCCGCGGGGGCGAAAGATACGCAGTATTTT.

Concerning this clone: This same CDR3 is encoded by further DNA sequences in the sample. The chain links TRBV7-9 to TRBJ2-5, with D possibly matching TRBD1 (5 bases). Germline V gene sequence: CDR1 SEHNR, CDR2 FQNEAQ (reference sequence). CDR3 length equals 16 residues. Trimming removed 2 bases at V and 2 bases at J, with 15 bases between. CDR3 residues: CASSLLSGWGQETQYF. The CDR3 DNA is TGTGCCAGCAGCTTACTCTCAGGGTGGGGTCAAGAGACCCAGTACTTC.

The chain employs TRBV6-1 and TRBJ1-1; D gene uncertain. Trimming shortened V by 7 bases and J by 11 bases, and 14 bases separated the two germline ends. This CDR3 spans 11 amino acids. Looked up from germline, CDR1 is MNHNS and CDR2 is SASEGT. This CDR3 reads CASTYHISAFF. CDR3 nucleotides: TGTGCCAGCACTTATCATATTAGTGCTTTCTTT.

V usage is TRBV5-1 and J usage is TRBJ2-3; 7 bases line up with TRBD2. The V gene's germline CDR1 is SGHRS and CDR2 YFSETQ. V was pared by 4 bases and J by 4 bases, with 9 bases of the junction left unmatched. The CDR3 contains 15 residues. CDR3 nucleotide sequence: TGCGCCAGCAGCAGGGGACCAGGGAGGGCAGATACGCAGTATTTT. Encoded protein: CASSRGPGRADTQYF.

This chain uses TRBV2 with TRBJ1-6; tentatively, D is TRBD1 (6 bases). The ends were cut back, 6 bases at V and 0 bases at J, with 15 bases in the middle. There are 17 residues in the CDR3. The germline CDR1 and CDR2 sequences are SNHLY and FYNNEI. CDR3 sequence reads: CASRPRTGISYNSPLHF. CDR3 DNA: TGTGCCAGCAGGCCACGAACAGGGATCTCCTATAATTCACCCCTCCACTTT.

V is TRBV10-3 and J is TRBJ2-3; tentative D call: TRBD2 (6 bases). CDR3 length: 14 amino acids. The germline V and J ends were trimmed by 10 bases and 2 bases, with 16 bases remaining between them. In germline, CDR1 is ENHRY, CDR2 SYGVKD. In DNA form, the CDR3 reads TGTGCCACCCGGAGGGCAGAAACCACAGATACGCAGTATTTT. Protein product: CATRRAETTDTQYF.

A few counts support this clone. CDR3 bases: TGTGCCAGTAGTATTAGAAGGGAAGGGCAGCCCCAGCATTTT. Translating it yields CASSIRREGQPQHF. The chain uses TRBV19 and TRBJ1-5; D gene uncertain. Looked up from germline, CDR1 is LNHDA and CDR2 is SQIVND (reference sequence). This CDR3 is built from 14 residues. Trimming stripped 3 bases from V and 7 bases from J, with 13 bases between.

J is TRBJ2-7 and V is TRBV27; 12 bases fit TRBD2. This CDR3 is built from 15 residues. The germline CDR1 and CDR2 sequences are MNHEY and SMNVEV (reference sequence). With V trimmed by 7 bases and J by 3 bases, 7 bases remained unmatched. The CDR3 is CASKRTSGTLYEQYF. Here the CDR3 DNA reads TGTGCCAGCAAAAGGACTAGCGGGACCCTCTACGAGCAGTACTTC.

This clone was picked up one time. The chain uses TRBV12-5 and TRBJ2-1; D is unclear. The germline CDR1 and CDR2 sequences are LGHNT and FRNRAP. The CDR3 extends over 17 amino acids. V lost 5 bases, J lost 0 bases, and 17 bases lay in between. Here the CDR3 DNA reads TGTGCTAGTGGTGACTTAGTTGGGGTCAGCTCCTACAATGAGCAGTTCTTC. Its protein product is CASGDLVGVSSYNEQFF.

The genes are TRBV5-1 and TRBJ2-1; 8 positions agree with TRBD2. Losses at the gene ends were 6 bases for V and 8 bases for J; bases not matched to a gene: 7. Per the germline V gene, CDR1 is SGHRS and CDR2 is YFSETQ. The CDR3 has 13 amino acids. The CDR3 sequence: CASKKRESHEQFF. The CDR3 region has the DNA TGCGCCAGCAAAAAGCGGGAGTCGCATGAGCAGTTCTTC.

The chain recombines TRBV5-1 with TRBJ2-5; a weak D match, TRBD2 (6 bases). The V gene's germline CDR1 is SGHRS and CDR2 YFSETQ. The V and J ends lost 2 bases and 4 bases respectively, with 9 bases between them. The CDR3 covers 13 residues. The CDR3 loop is CASSFGGRETQYF. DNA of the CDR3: TGCGCCAGCAGCTTCGGGGGAAGAGAGACCCAGTACTTC.

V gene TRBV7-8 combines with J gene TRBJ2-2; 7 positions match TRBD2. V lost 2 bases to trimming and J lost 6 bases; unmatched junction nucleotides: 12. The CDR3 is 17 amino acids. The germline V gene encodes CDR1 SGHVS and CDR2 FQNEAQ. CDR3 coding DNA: TGTGCCAGCAGCTTATTCTCTTACGCGGGAGTCTCCGGGGAGCTGTTTTTT. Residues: CASSLFSYAGVSGELFF.

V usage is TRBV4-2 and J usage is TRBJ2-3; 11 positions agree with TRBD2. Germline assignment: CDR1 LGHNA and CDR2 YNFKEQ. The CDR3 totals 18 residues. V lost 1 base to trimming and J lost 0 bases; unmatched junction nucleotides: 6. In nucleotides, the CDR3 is TGTGCCAGCAGCCAAGGGGGTAGCGGGAGGGCCAGCACAGATACGCAGTATTTT. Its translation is CASSQGGSGRASTDTQYF.

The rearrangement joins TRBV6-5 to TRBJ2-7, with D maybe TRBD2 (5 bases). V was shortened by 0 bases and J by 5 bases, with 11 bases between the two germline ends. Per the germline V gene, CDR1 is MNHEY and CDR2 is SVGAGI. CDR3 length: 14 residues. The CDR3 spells CASSYSRGFHEQYF. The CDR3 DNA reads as TGTGCCAGCAGTTACTCGAGAGGGTTCCACGAGCAGTACTTC.

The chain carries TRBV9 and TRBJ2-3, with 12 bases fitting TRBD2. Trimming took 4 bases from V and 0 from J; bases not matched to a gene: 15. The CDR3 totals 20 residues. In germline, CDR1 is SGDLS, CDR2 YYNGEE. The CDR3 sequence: CASSPNPVSSGRASTDTQYF. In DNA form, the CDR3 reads TGTGCCAGCAGCCCCAATCCGGTGTCTAGCGGGAGGGCAAGCACAGATACGCAGTATTTT. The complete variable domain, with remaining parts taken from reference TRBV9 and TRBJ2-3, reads DSGVTQTPKHLITATGQRVTLRCSPRSGDLSVYWYQQSLDQGLQFLIQYYNGEERAKGNILERFSAQQFPDLHSELNLSSLELGDSALYFCASSPNPVSSGRASTDTQYFGPGTRLTVL.

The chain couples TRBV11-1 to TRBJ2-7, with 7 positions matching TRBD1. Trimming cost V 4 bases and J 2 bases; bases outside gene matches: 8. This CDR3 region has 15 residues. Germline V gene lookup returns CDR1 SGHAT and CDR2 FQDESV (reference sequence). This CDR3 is CASSSPDRATYEQYF. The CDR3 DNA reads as TGTGCCAGCAGCTCTCCTGACAGGGCCACCTACGAGCAGTACTTC.